This T cell receptor (beta chain) was found in a study of CD8 T cells in Susac syndrome. CDR3 size: 14 residues. Looked up from germline, CDR1 is SGHVS and CDR2 is FQNEAQ. Trimming pared 0 bases from V and 0 bases from J, leaving 5 bases between. RNA in amounts of roughly 0.5 to 1 ug was reverse transcribed with random hexamers. TCRdb fed the immunoSEQ multiplex PCR reads into MiXCR, producing one record per CDR3 protein. The table has about 76,000 distinct CDR3 sequences, 93% seen once. The receptor was derived from a human donor with Susac syndrome. The V and J genes are TRBV7-8 and TRBJ1-1; D unclear. The sequencing sample was made of CD8+ T cells from PBMCs. The CDR3 bases are TGTGCCAGCAGCTTAGCGAACATGAACACTGAAGCTTTCTTT. Protein: CASSLANMNTEAFF.